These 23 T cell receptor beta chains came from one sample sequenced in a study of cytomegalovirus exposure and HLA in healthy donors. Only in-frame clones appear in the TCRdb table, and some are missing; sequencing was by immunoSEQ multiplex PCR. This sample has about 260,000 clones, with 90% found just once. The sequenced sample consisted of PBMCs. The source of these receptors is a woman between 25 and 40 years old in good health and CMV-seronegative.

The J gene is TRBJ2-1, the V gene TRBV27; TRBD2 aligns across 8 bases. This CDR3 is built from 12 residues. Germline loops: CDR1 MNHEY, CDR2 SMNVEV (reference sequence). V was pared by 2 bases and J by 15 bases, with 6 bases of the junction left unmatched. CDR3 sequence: CASSLPGGDAFF. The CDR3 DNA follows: TGTGCCAGCAGTTTACCCGGGGGGGATGCGTTCTTC.

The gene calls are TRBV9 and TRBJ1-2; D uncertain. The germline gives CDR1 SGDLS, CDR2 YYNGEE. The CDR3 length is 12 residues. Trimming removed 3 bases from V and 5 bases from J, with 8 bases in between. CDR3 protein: CASSEATYGYTF. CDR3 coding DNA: TGTGCCAGCAGCGAGGCTACTTATGGCTACACCTTC.

CDR3 in amino acids: CSVSRTSGRWEQFF. CDR3 DNA: TGCAGCGTTTCCCGGACTAGCGGGAGGTGGGAGCAGTTCTTC. The chain has TRBV29-1 and TRBJ2-1; 14 nucleotides line up with TRBD2. This CDR3 region has 14 residues. With 5 bases clipped from V and 10 bases from J, the junction kept 7 bases outside the gene matches. Germline assignment: CDR1 SQVTM and CDR2 ANQGSEA.

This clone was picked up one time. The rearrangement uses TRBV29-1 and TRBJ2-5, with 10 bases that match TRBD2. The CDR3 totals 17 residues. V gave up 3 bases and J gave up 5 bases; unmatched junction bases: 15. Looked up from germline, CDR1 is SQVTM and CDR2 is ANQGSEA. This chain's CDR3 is CSVERGILAGKGETQYF. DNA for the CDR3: TGCAGCGTTGAGCGGGGGATACTAGCGGGAAAAGGGGAGACCCAGTACTTC. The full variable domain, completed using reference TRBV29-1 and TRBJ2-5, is SAVISQKPSRDICQRGTSLTIQCQVDSQVTMMFWYRQQPGQSLTLIATANQGSEATYESGFVIDKFPISRPNLTFSTLTVSNMSPEDSSIYLCSVERGILAGKGETQYFGPGTRLLVL.

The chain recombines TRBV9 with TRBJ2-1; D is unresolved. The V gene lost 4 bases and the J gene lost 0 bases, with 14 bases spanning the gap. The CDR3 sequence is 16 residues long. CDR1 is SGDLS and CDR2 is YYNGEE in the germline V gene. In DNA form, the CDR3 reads TGTGCCAGCAGCCACAGTAGGTGGGGCTCCTACAATGAGCAGTTCTTC. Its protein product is CASSHSRWGSYNEQFF.

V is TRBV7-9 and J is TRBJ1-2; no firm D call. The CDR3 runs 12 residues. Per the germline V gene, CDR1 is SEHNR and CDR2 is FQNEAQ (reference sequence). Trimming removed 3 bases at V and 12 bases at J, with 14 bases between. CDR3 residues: CASSLGWAVHTF. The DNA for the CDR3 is TGTGCCAGCAGCTTGGGCTGGGCCGTTCACACCTTC.

This chain's CDR3 is CASENIGGDETQYF. The CDR3 nucleotides are TGTGCCAGCGAAAACATTGGGGGGGACGAGACCCAGTACTTC. The rearrangement links TRBV7-2 to TRBJ2-5; 7 bases line up with TRBD2. CDR3 size: 14 residues. Germline V gene lookup returns CDR1 SGHTA and CDR2 FQGNSA. The V segment lost 8 bases and the J segment 5 bases; nucleotides outside the gene matches: 11.

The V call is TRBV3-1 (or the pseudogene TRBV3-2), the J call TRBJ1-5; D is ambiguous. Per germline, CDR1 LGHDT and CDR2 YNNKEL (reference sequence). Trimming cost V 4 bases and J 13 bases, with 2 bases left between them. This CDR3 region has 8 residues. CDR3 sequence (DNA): TGTGCCAGCAGCCCACAGCATTTT. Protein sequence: CASSPQHF.

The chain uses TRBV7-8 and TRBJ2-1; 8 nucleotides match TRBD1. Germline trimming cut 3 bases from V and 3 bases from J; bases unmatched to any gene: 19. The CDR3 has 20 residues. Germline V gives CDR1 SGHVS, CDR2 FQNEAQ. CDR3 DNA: TGTGCCAGCAGCTTCAGTTCCCTTTGGACAGGGAAGAAGGGCTACAATGAGCAGTTCTTC. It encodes CASSFSSLWTGKKGYNEQFF.

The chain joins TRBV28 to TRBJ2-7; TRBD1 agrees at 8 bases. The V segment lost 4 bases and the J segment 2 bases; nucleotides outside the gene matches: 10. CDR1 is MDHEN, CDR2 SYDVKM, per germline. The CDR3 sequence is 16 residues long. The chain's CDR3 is CASSSVGQGFTYEQYF. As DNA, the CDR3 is TGTGCCAGCAGTTCCGTAGGACAGGGATTTACCTACGAGCAGTACTTC.

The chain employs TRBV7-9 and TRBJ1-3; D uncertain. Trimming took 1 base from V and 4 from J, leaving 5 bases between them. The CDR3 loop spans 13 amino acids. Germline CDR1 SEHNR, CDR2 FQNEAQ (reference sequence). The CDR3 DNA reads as TGTGCCAGCAGCTTAGGCCAGGGAAACACCATATATTTT. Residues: CASSLGQGNTIYF.

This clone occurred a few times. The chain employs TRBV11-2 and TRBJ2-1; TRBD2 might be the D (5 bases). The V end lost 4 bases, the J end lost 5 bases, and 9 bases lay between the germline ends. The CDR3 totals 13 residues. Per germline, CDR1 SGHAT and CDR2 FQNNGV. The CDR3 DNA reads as TGTGCCAGCAGCTCCGGGAAAAACAATGAGCAGTTCTTC. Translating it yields CASSSGKNNEQFF.

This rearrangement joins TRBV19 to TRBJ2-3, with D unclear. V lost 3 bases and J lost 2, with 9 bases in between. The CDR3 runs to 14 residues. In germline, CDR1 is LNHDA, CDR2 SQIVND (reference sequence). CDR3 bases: TGTGCCAGTAGTATTGGAGAGAACACAGATACGCAGTATTTT. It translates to CASSIGENTDTQYF.

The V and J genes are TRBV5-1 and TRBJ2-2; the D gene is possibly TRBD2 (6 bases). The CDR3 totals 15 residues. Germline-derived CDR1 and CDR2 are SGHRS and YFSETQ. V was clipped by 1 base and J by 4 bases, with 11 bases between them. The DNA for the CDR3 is TGCGCCAGCAGCTTGAGTAGCGGAACCACCGGGGAGCTGTTTTTT. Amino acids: CASSLSSGTTGELFF.

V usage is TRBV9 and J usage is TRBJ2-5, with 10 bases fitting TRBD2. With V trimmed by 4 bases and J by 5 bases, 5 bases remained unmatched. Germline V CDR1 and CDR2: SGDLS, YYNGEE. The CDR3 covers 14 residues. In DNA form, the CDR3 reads TGTGCCAGCAGCTTAGCGGGAGGTAGGGAGACCCAGTACTTC. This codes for CASSLAGGRETQYF.

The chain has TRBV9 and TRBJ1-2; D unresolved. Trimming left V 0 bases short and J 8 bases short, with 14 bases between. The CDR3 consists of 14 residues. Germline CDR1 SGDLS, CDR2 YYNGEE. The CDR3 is CASSVATASEGYTF. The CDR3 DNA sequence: TGTGCCAGCAGCGTAGCTACAGCTTCGGAAGGCTACACCTTC.

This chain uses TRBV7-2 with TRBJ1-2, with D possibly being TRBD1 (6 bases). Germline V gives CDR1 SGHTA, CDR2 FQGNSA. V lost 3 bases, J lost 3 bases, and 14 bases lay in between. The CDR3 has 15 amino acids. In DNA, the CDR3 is TGTGCCAGCAGCTTGGTCCCCAGGGGCGACTATGGCTACACCTTC. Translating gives CASSLVPRGDYGYTF. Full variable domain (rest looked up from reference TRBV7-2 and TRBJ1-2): GAGVSQSPSNKVTEKGKDVELRCDPISGHTALYWYRQSLGQGLEFLIYFQGNSAPDKSGLPSDRFSAERTGGSVSTLTIQRTQQEDSAVYLCASSLVPRGDYGYTFGSGTRLTVV.

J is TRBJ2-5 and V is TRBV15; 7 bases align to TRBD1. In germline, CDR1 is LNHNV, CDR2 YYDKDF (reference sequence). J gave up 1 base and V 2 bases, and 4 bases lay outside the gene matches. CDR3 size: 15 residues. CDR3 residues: CATSRTRDSQETQYF. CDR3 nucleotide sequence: TGTGCCACCAGCAGAACCCGGGACAGCCAAGAGACCCAGTACTTC.

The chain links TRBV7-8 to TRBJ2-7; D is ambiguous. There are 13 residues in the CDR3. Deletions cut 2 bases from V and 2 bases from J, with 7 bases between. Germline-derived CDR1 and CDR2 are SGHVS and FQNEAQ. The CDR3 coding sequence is TGTGCCAGCAGCTTATATAGTACCTACGAGCAGTACTTC. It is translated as CASSLYSTYEQYF.

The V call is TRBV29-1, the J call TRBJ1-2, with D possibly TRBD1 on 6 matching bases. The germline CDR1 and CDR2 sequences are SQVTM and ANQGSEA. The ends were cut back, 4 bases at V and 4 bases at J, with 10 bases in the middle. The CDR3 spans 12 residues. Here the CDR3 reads CSVADRLYGYTF. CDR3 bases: TGCAGCGTTGCTGACAGGCTCTATGGCTACACCTTC.

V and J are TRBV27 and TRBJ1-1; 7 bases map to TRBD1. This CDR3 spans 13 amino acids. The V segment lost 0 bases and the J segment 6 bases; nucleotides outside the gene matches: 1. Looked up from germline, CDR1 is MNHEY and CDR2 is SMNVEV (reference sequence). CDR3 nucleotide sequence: TGTGCCAGCAGTTTATCGACAGGGTCTGAAGCTTTCTTT. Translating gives CASSLSTGSEAFF.

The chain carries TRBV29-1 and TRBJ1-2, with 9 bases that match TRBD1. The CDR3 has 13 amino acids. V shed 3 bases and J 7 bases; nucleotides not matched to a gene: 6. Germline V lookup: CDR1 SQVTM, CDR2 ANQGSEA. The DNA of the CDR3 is TGCAGCGTTGAGGTGGGGACAGGGTTTGGCTACACCTTC. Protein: CSVEVGTGFGYTF.

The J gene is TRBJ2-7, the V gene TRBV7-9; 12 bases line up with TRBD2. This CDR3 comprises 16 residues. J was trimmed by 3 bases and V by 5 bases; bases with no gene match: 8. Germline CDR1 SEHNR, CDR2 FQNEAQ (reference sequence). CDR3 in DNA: TGTGCCAGCAGCCCCCTGACTAGCGGGAGAGACTACGAGCAGTACTTC. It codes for CASSPLTSGRDYEQYF.